Listed below are T cell receptor beta chains from one sample, sequenced in a study of control samples from healthy donors and cancer patients. The repertoire was sequenced with immunoSEQ multiplex PCR; TCRdb's copy has only in-frame clones and lacks some. The table has under 150,000 clones, about 89% seen once. The sequenced sample was blood. These TCRs come from a man aged 25 to 40 in good health. The conserved cysteine and the conserved F or W are not part of the CDR3 here. Fields, in order: V gene, clone size, J gene, CDR3 protein. Not every row has a clone size; where given, it reads once, few, many or a size class.

V gene: TRBV5-1
clone size: NA
J gene: TRBJ2-7
CDR3 protein: ASSLDQKPVYEQY

V gene: TRBV5-1
clone size: NA
J gene: TRBJ2-7
CDR3 protein: ASSPGGYNEQY

V gene: TRBV7-6
clone size: NA
J gene: TRBJ2-7
CDR3 protein: ASSSAPDASYEQY

V gene: TRBV6-5
clone size: once
J gene: TRBJ1-5
CDR3 protein: ASSRDRAINQPQH

V gene: TRBV9
clone size: NA
J gene: TRBJ2-2
CDR3 protein: ASRLAGNTGELF

V gene: TRBV4-3
clone size: NA
J gene: TRBJ1-5
CDR3 protein: ASSQDGSRGQPQH

V gene: TRBV4-1
clone size: many
J gene: TRBJ1-2
CDR3 protein: ASSQESQNYGYT

V gene: TRBV3-1/TRBV3-2
clone size: once
J gene: TRBJ1-2
CDR3 protein: ASSDRQGDYT

V gene: TRBV15
clone size: NA
J gene: TRBJ2-6
CDR3 protein: ATSRDRNSGANVLT

V gene: TRBV4-3
clone size: NA
J gene: TRBJ1-1
CDR3 protein: ASSRQDVDTEAF

V gene: TRBV11-1
clone size: NA
J gene: TRBJ1-1
CDR3 protein: ASSRTGTTEAF

V gene: TRBV18
clone size: NA
J gene: TRBJ2-5
CDR3 protein: ASSPLAGLQETQY

V gene: TRBV9
clone size: NA
J gene: TRBJ1-5
CDR3 protein: ASSVATGSAVFNQPQH

V gene: TRBV29-1
clone size: NA
J gene: TRBJ2-1
CDR3 protein: SVEGRDRVANEQF

V gene: TRBV24-1
clone size: NA
J gene: TRBJ1-2
CDR3 protein: ATSDSTGTGYGYT

V gene: TRBV19
clone size: NA
J gene: TRBJ2-7
CDR3 protein: ASSERDINAYEQY

V gene: TRBV2
clone size: NA
J gene: TRBJ1-5
CDR3 protein: ASHSGLNSNQPQH

V gene: TRBV2
clone size: NA
J gene: TRBJ2-2
CDR3 protein: ASMGVRSGELF

V gene: TRBV29-1
clone size: NA
J gene: TRBJ2-1
CDR3 protein: SVDRTDNHYNEQF

V gene: TRBV27
clone size: NA
J gene: NA
CDR3 protein: ASSGTGASYNEQF

V gene: TRBV7-8
clone size: NA
J gene: TRBJ1-3
CDR3 protein: ASSPSVSSGNTIY

V gene: TRBV5-1
clone size: few
J gene: TRBJ1-6
CDR3 protein: ASRPGDRGNSPLH

V gene: TRBV7-2
clone size: NA
J gene: TRBJ2-7
CDR3 protein: ASSPNYEQY

V gene: TRBV11-3
clone size: NA
J gene: TRBJ2-1
CDR3 protein: ASSRDGSSWGAEVDEQF

V gene: TRBV24-1
clone size: once
J gene: TRBJ2-2
CDR3 protein: ATSDRLAGNTGELF

V gene: TRBV9
clone size: NA
J gene: TRBJ2-3
CDR3 protein: ASSTGGGTDTQY

V gene: TRBV9
clone size: NA
J gene: TRBJ2-1
CDR3 protein: ASSVVPGREQF

V gene: TRBV3-1/TRBV3-2
clone size: NA
J gene: TRBJ2-3
CDR3 protein: ASSQAYYTDTQY

V gene: TRBV6-6
clone size: NA
J gene: TRBJ1-5
CDR3 protein: ASSPRDIQNQPQH